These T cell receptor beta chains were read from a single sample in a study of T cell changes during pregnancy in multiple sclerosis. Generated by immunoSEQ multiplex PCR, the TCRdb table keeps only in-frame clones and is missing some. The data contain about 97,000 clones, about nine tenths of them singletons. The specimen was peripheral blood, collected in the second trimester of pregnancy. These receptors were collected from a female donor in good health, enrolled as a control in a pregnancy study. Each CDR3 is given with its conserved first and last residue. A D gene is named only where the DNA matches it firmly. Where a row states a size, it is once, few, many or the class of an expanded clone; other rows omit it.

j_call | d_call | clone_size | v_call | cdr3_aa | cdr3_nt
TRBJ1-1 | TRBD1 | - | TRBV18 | CASSADRAEGTEAFF | TGTGCCAGCTCAGCCGACAGGGCGGAGGGCACTGAAGCTTTCTTT
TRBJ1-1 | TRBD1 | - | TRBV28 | CASGTTGLKAFF | TGTGCCAGCGGAACGACAGGGCTAAAGGCTTTCTTT
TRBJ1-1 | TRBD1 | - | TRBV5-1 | CASSLQTGGGSINTEAFF | TGCGCCAGCAGCTTACAGACAGGGGGCGGCTCGATCAACACTGAAGCTTTCTTT
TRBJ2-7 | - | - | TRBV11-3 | CASSSGGPGSYEQYF | TGTGCCAGCAGCTCGGGCGGGCCCGGCTCCTACGAGCAGTACTTC
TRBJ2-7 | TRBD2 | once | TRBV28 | CASTTIGLGNYEQYF | TGTGCCAGCACCACCATCGGACTAGGAAACTACGAGCAGTACTTC
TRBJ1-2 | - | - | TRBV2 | CASSEDDSYNYGYTF | TGTGCCAGCAGTGAAGACGACAGTTATAACTATGGCTACACCTTC
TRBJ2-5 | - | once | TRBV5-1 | CASSLGGQETQYF | TGCGCCAGCAGCTTGGGTGGCCAGGAGACCCAGTACTTC
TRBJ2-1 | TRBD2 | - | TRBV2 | CASSFTGLAGKGPYNEQFF | TGTGCCAGCAGCTTTACCGGACTAGCGGGTAAAGGACCCTACAATGAGCAGTTCTTC
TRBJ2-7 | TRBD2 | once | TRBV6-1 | CASSERAGGFYEQYF | TGTGCCAGCAGTGAAAGAGCGGGAGGGTTCTACGAGCAGTACTTC
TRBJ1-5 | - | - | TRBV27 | CASSFGGYGDQPQHF | TGTGCCAGCTCTTTCGGGGGGTACGGCGATCAGCCCCAGCATTTT